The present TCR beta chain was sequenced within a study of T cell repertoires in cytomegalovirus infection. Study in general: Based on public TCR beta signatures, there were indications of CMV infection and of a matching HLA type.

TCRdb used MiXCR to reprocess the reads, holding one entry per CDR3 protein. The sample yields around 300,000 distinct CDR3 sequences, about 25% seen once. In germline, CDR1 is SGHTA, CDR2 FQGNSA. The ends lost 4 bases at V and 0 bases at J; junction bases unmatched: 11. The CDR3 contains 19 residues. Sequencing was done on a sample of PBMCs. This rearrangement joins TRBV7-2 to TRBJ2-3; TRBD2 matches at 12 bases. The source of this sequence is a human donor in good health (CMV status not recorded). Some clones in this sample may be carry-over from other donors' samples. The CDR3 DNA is TGTGCCAGCAGCTCCAGCCGACTCGGACTAGCGGGGAGCACAGATACGCAGTATTTT. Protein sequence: CASSSSRLGLAGSTDTQYF.